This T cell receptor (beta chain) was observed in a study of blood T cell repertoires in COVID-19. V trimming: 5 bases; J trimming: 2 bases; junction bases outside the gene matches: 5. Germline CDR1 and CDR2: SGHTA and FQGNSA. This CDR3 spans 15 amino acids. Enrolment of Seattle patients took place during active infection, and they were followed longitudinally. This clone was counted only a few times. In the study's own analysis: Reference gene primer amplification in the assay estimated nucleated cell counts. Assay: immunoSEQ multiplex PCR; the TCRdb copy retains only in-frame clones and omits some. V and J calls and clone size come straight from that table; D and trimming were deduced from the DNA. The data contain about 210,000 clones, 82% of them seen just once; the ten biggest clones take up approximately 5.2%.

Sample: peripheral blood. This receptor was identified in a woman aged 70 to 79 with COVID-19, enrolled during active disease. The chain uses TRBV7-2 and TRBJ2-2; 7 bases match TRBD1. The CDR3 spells CASSLRQGNTGELFF. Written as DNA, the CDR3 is TGTGCCAGCAGCCTCCGACAGGGAAACACCGGGGAGCTGTTTTTT.